This TCR beta chain was documented in a study of T cells in Graves' hyperthyroidism and ophthalmopathy. Across the study: Staff took peripheral blood when the initial diagnosis was made, before any treatment began.

Patients showing uncontrolled infection, other autoimmune disease, pregnancy or lactation were ineligible. The PBMCs studied were ones that came from roughly 9.4 ml fresh peripheral blood. The CDR3 contains 14 residues. Deletions cut 7 bases from V and 5 bases from J, with 14 bases between. The germline V gene has CDR1 SNHLY and CDR2 FYNNEI. RNA transcripts gave rise to amplified TCR beta CDR3 regions. In the first-round RT-PCR of the TCR CDR3, the HTBI primer set was used. TCRdb reprocessed the multiplex PCR reads via MiXCR and lists one record per CDR3 protein. The repertoire holds hundreds of thousands of distinct CDR3 sequences, with about 15% as singletons.

Sequences were obtained from blood. The chain uses TRBV2 and TRBJ2-2; no definite D call. The TCR was taken from a woman aged 18-30 years with Graves' ophthalmopathy. The CDR3 nucleotides are TGTGCCAGCAACTTCGGTAGTTGGACCGGGGAGCTGTTTTTT. Translation: CASNFGSWTGELFF.